The rows below give T cell receptor beta chains drawn from one sample of a study of cytomegalovirus exposure and HLA in healthy donors. The assay was immunoSEQ multiplex PCR, and TCRdb's table has in-frame clones only and misses some. The sample lists about 98,000 clones; 70% were seen once. Sequenced sample: PBMCs. All receptors derive from a man aged 50 to 59 in good health and CMV-seronegative. Each CDR3 is given with its conserved first and last residue. D genes are given only for firm matches. Size values are once, few and many counts, or a class for expanded clones, and some rows have none.

J: TRBJ2-5; D: -; V: TRBV5-1; size: -; DNA: TGCGCCAGCAGCTTGGTTGCAACTCAAGAGACCCAGTACTTC; CDR3: CASSLVATQETQYF
J: TRBJ1-5; D: TRBD1; V: TRBV5-6; size: few; DNA: TGTGCCAGCAGCTTGGGAGGGGGCTATATTCAGCCCCAGCATTTT; CDR3: CASSLGGGYIQPQHF
J: TRBJ1-2; D: -; V: TRBV5-1; size: -; DNA: TGCGCCAGCAGCTTCGGACTCGAGGGTGGCTACACCTTC; CDR3: CASSFGLEGGYTF
J: TRBJ1-5; D: -; V: TRBV19; size: -; DNA: TGTGCCAGTAGCTCGGAGGGGTCGTATCAGCCCCAGCATTTT; CDR3: CASSSEGSYQPQHF
J: TRBJ2-5; D: TRBD2; V: TRBV7-9; size: -; DNA: TGTGCCAGCAGGTGTCACGGGAGGGGGGAGACCCAGTACTTC; CDR3: CASRCHGRGETQYF
J: TRBJ2-7; D: TRBD1; V: TRBV5-6; size: -; DNA: TGTGCCAGCAGCGTGGGACAGGGATCCTACGAGCAGTACTTC; CDR3: CASSVGQGSYEQYF
J: TRBJ2-7; D: -; V: TRBV30; size: -; DNA: TGTGCCTGGAGTACCCACAGATTAAGCTCCTACGAGCAGTACTTC; CDR3: CAWSTHRLSSYEQYF
J: TRBJ2-1; D: TRBD2; V: TRBV10-3; size: few; DNA: TGTGCCATCAGTGAGTTTGGGGGCGGGGGGTCCTACAATGAGCAGTTCTTC; CDR3: CAISEFGGGGSYNEQFF
J: TRBJ2-7; D: -; V: TRBV5-4; size: -; DNA: TGTGCCAGCAGCATACAGGGGACTTCCTACGAGCAGTACTTC; CDR3: CASSIQGTSYEQYF
J: TRBJ1-3; D: -; V: TRBV5-4; size: few; DNA: TGTGCCAGCAGCGGCGGGACTAACTCTGGAAACACCATATATTTT; CDR3: CASSGGTNSGNTIYF
J: TRBJ1-1; D: -; V: TRBV27; size: few; DNA: TGTGCCAGCAGTTTGCGGGGCGCCACTGAAGCTTTCTTT; CDR3: CASSLRGATEAFF
J: TRBJ2-7; D: TRBD1; V: TRBV15; size: -; DNA: TGTGCCACCAGCAGAGATAGGACAGGGCGAGAGCAGTACTTC; CDR3: CATSRDRTGREQYF
J: TRBJ1-5; D: TRBD1; V: TRBV4-3; size: -; DNA: TGCGCCAGCAGCCGAAATCCCGGGACAGGGGTGAGTCAGCCCCAGCATTTT; CDR3: CASSRNPGTGVSQPQHF
J: TRBJ2-2; D: TRBD2; V: TRBV27; size: -; DNA: TGTGCCAGCAGTTTACTGGGACTAGGTAACACCGGGGAGCTGTTTTTT; CDR3: CASSLLGLGNTGELFF
J: TRBJ2-5; D: TRBD2; V: TRBV2; size: -; DNA: TGTGCCAGCAGCAAACTAGCGGGAGGGCACTTTAACTTC; CDR3: CASSKLAGGHFNF
J: TRBJ2-3; D: TRBD2; V: TRBV28; size: -; DNA: TGTGCCAGCAGACGGACTGCCGGGACTAGCGGGGCCGAGGGGGGTACGCAGTATTTT; CDR3: CASRRTAGTSGAEGGTQYF
J: TRBJ1-3; D: -; V: TRBV9; size: -; DNA: TGTGCCAGCAGCGTTTACAGTAATGGAAACACCATATATTTT; CDR3: CASSVYSNGNTIYF
J: TRBJ1-2; D: TRBD1; V: TRBV4-2; size: few; DNA: TGTGCCAGCAGCCCCCTAGAAGGACAGGGGGTTGTGGGGGCTAACTATGGCTACACCTTC; CDR3: CASSPLEGQGVVGANYGYTF
J: TRBJ1-2; D: TRBD1; V: TRBV7-2; size: -; DNA: TGTGCCAGCAGCCCCGGACAGGGCCCAATCTATGGCTACACCTTC; CDR3: CASSPGQGPIYGYTF
J: TRBJ2-7; D: -; V: TRBV12-1; size: -; DNA: TGTGCCAGCCTGATAGGTAGCGGGCCCTACGAGCAGTACTTC; CDR3: CASLIGSGPYEQYF
J: TRBJ2-7; D: TRBD1; V: TRBV18; size: -; DNA: TGTGCCAGCTCACCAAAACCAGGGGGAACCTACGAGCAGTACTTC; CDR3: CASSPKPGGTYEQYF
J: TRBJ2-3; D: -; V: TRBV11-2; size: -; DNA: TGTGCCAGCAGCTTGGAGGGCCGCCGGGGCCCCGCAGATACGCAGTATTTT; CDR3: CASSLEGRRGPADTQYF
J: TRBJ1-2; D: -; V: TRBV5-5; size: once; DNA: TGTGCCAGCACCTGGGAGGGTAACTATGGCTACACCTTC; CDR3: CASTWEGNYGYTF
J: TRBJ2-3; D: -; V: TRBV5-1; size: once; DNA: TGCGCCAGCAGCCCTCGGACAGCTTCTAGAGATACGCAGTATTTT; CDR3: CASSPRTASRDTQYF
J: TRBJ2-7; D: -; V: TRBV11-2; size: -; DNA: TGTGCCAGCAGCCTCGAGATTGGCGAGCAGTACTTC; CDR3: CASSLEIGEQYF
J: TRBJ2-2; D: TRBD1; V: TRBV5-6; size: -; DNA: TGTGCCAGCAGGCTGGTGGGACAGTTTGACGAGCTGTTTTTT; CDR3: CASRLVGQFDELFF
J: TRBJ2-1; D: TRBD2; V: TRBV5-1; size: -; DNA: TGCGCCAGCAGCTTCTACCCGGGACTAGCGGGAGGGTCCTCCTACAATGAGCAGTTCTTC; CDR3: CASSFYPGLAGGSSYNEQFF
J: TRBJ1-1; D: -; V: TRBV11-1; size: -; DNA: TGTGCCAGCAGCTTGGACAGTGAAGCTTTCTTT; CDR3: CASSLDSEAFF
J: TRBJ2-6; D: TRBD1; V: TRBV19; size: few; DNA: TGTGCCAGTAGTGCTCCGTCAGGGGGTACTGGGGCCAACGTCCTGACTTTC; CDR3: CASSAPSGGTGANVLTF
J: TRBJ2-3; D: TRBD2; V: TRBV19; size: -; DNA: TGTGCCAGTAGCCACGGGACTAAGGCAGATACGCAGTATTTT; CDR3: CASSHGTKADTQYF
J: TRBJ2-7; D: TRBD1; V: TRBV28; size: -; DNA: TGTGCCAGCAGTCTGGGACAGATGGGCGAGCAGTACTTC; CDR3: CASSLGQMGEQYF
J: TRBJ1-4; D: -; V: TRBV25-1; size: -; DNA: TGTGCCAGCAGTGTAGCAGGGTTGGGCGGAAAACTGTTTTTT; CDR3: CASSVAGLGGKLFF
J: TRBJ2-1; D: -; V: TRBV5-4; size: -; DNA: TGTGCCAGCAGCTTAATCGGCTCCTACAATGAGCAGTTCTTC; CDR3: CASSLIGSYNEQFF
J: TRBJ1-5; D: TRBD1; V: TRBV28; size: few; DNA: TGTGCCAGCAGAAACAGGGGAGGAGGCAATCAGCCCCAGCATTTT; CDR3: CASRNRGGGNQPQHF
J: TRBJ2-2; D: -; V: TRBV5-4; size: -; DNA: TGTGCCAGCAGGCCATCTCCCGGGATGGGGAACACCGGGGAGCTGTTTTTT; CDR3: CASRPSPGMGNTGELFF
J: TRBJ2-1; D: -; V: TRBV15; size: -; DNA: TGTGCCACCAGCAGCTTAGGAGGGGCCGGGAAAAAAGTGGGGAATGAGCAGTTCTTC; CDR3: CATSSLGGAGKKVGNEQFF
J: TRBJ2-7; D: -; V: TRBV7-9; size: -; DNA: TGTGCCAGCAGCCGATCAGGGTTCGGCGAGCAGTACTTC; CDR3: CASSRSGFGEQYF
J: TRBJ2-3; D: -; V: TRBV5-8; size: -; DNA: TGTGCCAGCAGCATTCGTCCAGGGAACCTGCGGGATACGCAGTATTTT; CDR3: CASSIRPGNLRDTQYF
J: TRBJ2-7; D: -; V: TRBV19; size: -; DNA: TGTGCCAGTAGTATTTCGACTAACGAGCAGTACTTC; CDR3: CASSISTNEQYF
J: TRBJ2-4; D: TRBD2; V: TRBV7-2; size: -; DNA: TGTGCCAGCAGCCAACAGCGGGGGCACTACATTCAGTACTTC; CDR3: CASSQQRGHYIQYF